This T cell receptor (beta chain) was sequenced for a study of blood T cell repertoires in COVID-19. Study-level background: Samples of COVID-19 (acute and convalescent) were obtained from the United States, Italy and Spain.

This clone appeared once. CDR1 and CDR2 (germline): SGHNT, YENEEA. V lost 5 bases to trimming and J lost 4 bases; unmatched junction nucleotides: 2. The CDR3 sequence is 13 residues long. Per the original methods: Counts of nucleated cells, estimated from reference gene primer amplification, were obtained. Profiling relied on immunoSEQ multiplex PCR, and the TCRdb table lists in-frame clones only, not all of them. V and J calls plus clone size are reproduced from that table; the DNA served to infer D and trimming. The repertoire holds 200,000 to 300,000 clones, with approximately 86% as singletons. V gene TRBV11-3 combines with J gene TRBJ2-3; the match to TRBD2 covers 8 bases. This clonotype originated in a man in his thirties or forties with active or convalescent COVID-19. Sequenced input: peripheral blood. CDR3: CASSGLAPDTQYF. The DNA for the CDR3 is TGTGCCAGCAGCGGACTAGCTCCAGATACGCAGTATTTT.